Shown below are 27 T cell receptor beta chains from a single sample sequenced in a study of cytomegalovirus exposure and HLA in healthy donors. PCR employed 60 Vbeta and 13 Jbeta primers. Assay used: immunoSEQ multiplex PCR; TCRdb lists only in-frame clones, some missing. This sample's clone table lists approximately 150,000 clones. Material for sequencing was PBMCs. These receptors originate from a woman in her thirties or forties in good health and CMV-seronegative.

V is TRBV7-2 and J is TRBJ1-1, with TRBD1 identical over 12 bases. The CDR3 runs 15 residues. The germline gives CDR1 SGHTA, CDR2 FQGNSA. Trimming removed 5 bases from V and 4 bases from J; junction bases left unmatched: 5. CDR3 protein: CASSRDRGQGTEAFF. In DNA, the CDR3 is TGTGCCAGCAGCCGGGACAGGGGGCAAGGCACTGAAGCTTTCTTT.

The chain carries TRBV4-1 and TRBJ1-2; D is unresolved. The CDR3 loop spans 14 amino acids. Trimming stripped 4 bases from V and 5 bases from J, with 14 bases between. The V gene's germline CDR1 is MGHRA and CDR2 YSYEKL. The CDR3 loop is CASSLSAELYGYTF. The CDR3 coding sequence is TGCGCCAGCAGCCTGAGCGCTGAGCTTTATGGCTACACCTTC.

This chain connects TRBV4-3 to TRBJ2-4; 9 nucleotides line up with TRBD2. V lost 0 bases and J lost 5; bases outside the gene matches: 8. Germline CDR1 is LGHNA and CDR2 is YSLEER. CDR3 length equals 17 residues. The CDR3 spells CASSQDYAGGPQNIQYF. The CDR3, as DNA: TGCGCCAGCAGCCAAGATTACGCGGGGGGGCCTCAAAACATTCAGTACTTC.

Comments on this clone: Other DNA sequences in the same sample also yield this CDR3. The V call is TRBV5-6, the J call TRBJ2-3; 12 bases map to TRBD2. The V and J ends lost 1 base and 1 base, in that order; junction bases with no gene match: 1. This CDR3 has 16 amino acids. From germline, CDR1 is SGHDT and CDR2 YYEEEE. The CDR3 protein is CASSLRLAGGTDTQYF. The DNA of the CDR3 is TGTGCCAGCAGCTTGAGACTAGCGGGGGGCACAGATACGCAGTATTTT.

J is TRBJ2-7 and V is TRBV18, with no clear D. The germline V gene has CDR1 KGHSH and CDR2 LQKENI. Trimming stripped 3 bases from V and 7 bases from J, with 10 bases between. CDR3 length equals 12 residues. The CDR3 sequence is CASSPNEKEQYV. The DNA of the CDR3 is TGTGCCAGCTCACCGAATGAAAAGGAGCAGTACGTC.

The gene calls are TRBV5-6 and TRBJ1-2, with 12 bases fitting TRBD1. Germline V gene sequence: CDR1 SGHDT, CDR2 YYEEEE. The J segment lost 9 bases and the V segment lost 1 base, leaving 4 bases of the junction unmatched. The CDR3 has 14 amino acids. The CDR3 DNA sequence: TGTGCCAGCAGCTTGATGGGACAGGGGGCGAGCTACACCTTC. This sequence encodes CASSLMGQGASYTF.

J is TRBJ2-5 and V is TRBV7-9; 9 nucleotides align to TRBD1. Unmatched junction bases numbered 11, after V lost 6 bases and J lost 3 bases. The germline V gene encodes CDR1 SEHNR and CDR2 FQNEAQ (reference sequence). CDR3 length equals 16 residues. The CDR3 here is CASSLPGQGREETQYF. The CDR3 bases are TGTGCCAGCAGTCTACCGGGACAGGGAAGGGAAGAGACCCAGTACTTC.

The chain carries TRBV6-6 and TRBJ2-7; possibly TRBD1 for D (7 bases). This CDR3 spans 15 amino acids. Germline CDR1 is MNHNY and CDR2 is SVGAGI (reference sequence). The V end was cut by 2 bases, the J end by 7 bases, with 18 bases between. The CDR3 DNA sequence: TGTGCCAGCAGTTACGGAGGGGGCGCCGGTCGGGAGCAGTACGTC. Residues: CASSYGGGAGREQYV.

CDR3 in DNA: TGTGCCAGTAGTAGGGAAAACAGGGGATCGGATGGCTACACCTTC. Translated: CASSRENRGSDGYTF. The chain employs TRBV19 and TRBJ1-2; TRBD1 matches at 7 bases. Germline CDR1 reads LNHDA; CDR2 reads SQIVND (reference sequence). The length of the CDR3 is 15 residues. V gave up 4 bases and J gave up 6 bases; unmatched junction bases: 11.

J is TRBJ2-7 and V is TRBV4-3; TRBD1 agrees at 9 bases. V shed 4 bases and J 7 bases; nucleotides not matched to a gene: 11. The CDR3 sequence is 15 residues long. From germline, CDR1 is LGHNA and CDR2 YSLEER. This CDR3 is CASSRVGTGYTEQYF. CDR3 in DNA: TGCGCCAGCAGCCGCGTCGGGACAGGGTATACGGAGCAGTACTTC.

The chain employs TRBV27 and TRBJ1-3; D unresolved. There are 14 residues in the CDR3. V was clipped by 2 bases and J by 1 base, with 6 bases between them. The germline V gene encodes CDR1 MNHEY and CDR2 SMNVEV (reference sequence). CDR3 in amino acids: CASSLRGSGNTIYF. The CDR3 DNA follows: TGTGCCAGCAGTTTAAGAGGGTCTGGAAACACCATATATTTT.

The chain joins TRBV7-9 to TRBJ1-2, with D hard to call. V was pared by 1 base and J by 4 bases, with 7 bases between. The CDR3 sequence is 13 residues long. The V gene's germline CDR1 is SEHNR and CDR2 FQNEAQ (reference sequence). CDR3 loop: CASSLDAVYGYTF. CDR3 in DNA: TGTGCCAGCAGCTTAGACGCAGTCTATGGCTACACCTTC.

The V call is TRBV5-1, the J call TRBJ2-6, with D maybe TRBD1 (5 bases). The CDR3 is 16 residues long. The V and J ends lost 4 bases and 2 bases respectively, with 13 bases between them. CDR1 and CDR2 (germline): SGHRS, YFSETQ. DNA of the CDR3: TGCGCCAGCAGCCCCCCCCACAGGACTGGGGCCAACGTCCTGACTTTC. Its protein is CASSPPHRTGANVLTF.

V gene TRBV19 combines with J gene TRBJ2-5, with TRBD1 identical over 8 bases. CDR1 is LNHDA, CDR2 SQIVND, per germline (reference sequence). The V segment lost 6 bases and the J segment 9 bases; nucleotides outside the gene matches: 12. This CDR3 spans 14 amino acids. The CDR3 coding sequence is TGTGCCAGTAGCTCGGGACAGGTGGAATCGGCCCAGTACTTC. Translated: CASSSGQVESAQYF.

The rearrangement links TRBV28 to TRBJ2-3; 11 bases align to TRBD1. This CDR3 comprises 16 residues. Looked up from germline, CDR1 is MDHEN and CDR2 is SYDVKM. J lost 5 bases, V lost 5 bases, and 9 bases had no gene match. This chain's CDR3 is CASSQRTGGMRDTQYF. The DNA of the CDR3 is TGTGCCAGCAGTCAGCGGACAGGGGGCATGAGAGATACGCAGTATTTT. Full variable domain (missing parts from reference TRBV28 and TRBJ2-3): DVKVTQSSRYLVKRTGEKVFLECVQDMDHENMFWYRQDPGLGLRLIYFSYDVKMKEKGDIPEGYSVSREKKERFSLILESASTNQTSMYLCASSQRTGGMRDTQYFGPGTRLTVL.

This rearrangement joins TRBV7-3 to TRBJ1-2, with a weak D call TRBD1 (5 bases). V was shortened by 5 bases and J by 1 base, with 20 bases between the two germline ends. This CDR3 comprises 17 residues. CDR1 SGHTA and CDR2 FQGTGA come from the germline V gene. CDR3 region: CASSPAPGRELNYGYTF. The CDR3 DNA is TGTGCCAGCAGCCCAGCTCCGGGGCGGGAGCTTAACTATGGCTACACCTTC.

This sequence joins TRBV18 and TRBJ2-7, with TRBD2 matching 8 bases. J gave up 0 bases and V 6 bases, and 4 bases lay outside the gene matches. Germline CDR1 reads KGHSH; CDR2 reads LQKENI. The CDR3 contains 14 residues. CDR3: CASSPGGSSYEQYF. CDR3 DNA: TGTGCCAGCTCCCCGGGAGGGTCCTCCTACGAGCAGTACTTC.

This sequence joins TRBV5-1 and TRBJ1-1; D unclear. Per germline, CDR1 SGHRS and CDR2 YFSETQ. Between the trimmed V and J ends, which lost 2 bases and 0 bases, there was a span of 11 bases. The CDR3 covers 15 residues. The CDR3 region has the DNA TGCGCCAGCAGCTTCGCCGGGTCTATGAACACTGAAGCTTTCTTT. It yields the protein CASSFAGSMNTEAFF. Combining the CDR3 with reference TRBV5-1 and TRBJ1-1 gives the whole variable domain KAGVTQTPRYLIKTRGQQVTLSCSPISGHRSVSWYQQTPGQGLQFLFEYFSETQRNKGNFPGRFSGRQFSNSRSEMNVSTLELGDSALYLCASSFAGSMNTEAFFGQGTRLTVV.

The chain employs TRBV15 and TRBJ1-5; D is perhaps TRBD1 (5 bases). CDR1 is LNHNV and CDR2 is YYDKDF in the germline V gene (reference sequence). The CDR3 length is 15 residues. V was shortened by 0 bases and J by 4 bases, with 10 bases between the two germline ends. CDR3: CATSRDRGWNQPQHF. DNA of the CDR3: TGTGCCACCAGCAGAGATAGGGGTTGGAATCAGCCCCAGCATTTT. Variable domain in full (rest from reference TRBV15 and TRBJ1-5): DAMVIQNPRYQVTQFGKPVTLSCSQTLNHNVMYWYQQKSSQAPKLLFHYYDKDFNNEADTPDNFQSRRPNTSFCFLDIRSPGLGDTAMYLCATSRDRGWNQPQHFGDGTRLSIL.

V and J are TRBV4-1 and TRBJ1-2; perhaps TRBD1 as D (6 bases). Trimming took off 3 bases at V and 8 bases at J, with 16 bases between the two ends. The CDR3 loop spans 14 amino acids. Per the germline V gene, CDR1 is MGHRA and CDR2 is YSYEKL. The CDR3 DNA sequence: TGCGCCAGCAGCCATAACGACAGGCTCGGGGGCTACACCTTC. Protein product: CASSHNDRLGGYTF.

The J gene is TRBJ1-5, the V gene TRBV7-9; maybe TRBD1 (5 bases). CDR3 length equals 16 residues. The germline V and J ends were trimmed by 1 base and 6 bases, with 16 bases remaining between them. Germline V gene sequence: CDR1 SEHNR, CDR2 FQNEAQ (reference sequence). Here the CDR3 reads CASSLEGRGGSQPQHF. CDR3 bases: TGTGCCAGCAGCTTAGAAGGAAGGGGCGGCAGTCAGCCCCAGCATTTT.

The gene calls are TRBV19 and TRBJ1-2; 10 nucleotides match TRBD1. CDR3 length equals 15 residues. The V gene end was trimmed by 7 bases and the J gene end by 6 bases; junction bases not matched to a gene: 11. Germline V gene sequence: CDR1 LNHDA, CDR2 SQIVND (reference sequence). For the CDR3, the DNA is TGTGCCAGTACCTATTCGGGGGACAGGGGAGATGGCTACACCTTC. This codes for CASTYSGDRGDGYTF. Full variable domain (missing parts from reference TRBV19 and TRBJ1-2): DGGITQSPKYLFRKEGQNVTLSCEQNLNHDAMYWYRQDPGQGLRLIYYSQIVNDFQKGDIAEGYSVSREKKESFPLTVTSAQKNPTAFYLCASTYSGDRGDGYTFGSGTRLTVV.

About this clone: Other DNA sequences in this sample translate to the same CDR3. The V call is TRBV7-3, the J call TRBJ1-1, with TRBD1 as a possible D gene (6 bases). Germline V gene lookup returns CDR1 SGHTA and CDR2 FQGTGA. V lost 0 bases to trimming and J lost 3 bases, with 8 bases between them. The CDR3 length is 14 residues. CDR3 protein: CASSLTGGDTEAFF. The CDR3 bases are TGTGCCAGCAGCTTAACAGGGGGAGACACTGAAGCTTTCTTT.

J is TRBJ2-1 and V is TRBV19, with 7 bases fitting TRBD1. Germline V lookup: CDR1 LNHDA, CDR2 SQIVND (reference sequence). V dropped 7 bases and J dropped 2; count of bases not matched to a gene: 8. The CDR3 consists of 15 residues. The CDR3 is CASTVDRDAYNEQFF. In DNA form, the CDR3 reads TGTGCCAGTACCGTAGACAGGGACGCCTACAATGAGCAGTTCTTC.

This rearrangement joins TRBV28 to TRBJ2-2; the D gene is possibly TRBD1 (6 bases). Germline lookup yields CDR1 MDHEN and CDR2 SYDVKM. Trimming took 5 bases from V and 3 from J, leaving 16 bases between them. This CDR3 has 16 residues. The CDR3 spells CASSGQTAPYTGELFF. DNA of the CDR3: TGTGCCAGCAGTGGACAGACAGCACCTTACACCGGGGAGCTGTTTTTT.

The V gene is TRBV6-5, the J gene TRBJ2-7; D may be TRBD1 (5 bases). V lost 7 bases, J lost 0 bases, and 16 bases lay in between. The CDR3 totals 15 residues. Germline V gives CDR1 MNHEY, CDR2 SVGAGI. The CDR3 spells CASTPGFYSSYEQYF. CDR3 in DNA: TGTGCCAGCACCCCAGGGTTTTACTCCTCCTACGAGCAGTACTTC.

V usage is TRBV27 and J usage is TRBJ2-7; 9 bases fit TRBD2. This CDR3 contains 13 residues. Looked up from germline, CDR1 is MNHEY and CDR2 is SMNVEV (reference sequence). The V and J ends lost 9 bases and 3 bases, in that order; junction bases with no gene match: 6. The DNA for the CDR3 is TGTGCCAGTTCGCAACTAGCGGGCTACGAGCAGTACGTC. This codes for CASSQLAGYEQYV.